The rows below give T cell receptor beta chains drawn from one sample of a study of PD-L1 blockade in urothelial cancer. Profiling relied on immunoSEQ multiplex PCR, and the TCRdb table lists in-frame clones only, not all of them. The table has about 74,000 clones, 90% seen once. The material was PBMCs, obtained around atezolizumab (anti-PD-L1) treatment. These TCRs come from a man between 70 and 80 years old with urothelial cancer. Both conserved end residues are part of each CDR3. A D gene is named only where the DNA matches it firmly. The listing skips clone size in some rows; elsewhere it reads once, few, many or a size class.

.	TRBJ2-1	TRBD2	TRBV7-3	CASSLPGGSHNEQFF	TGTGCCAGCAGCCTCCCAGGCGGGAGCCACAATGAGCAGTTCTTC
.	TRBJ2-4	TRBD2	TRBV9	CASSTTSGPENIQYF	TGTGCCAGCAGCACAACTAGCGGGCCAGAAAACATTCAGTACTTC
once	TRBJ1-2	.	TRBV5-6	CASSLGQGGYTF	TGTGCCAGCAGCTTGGGTCAGGGTGGCTACACCTTC
.	TRBJ2-5	TRBD1	TRBV29-1	CSVRKGTGGMETQYF	TGCAGCGTAAGAAAAGGGACAGGGGGTATGGAGACCCAGTACTTC
.	TRBJ2-1	TRBD2	TRBV4-1	CASSQDKTSGGYNEQFF	TGCGCCAGCAGCCAAGATAAGACTAGCGGGGGGTACAATGAGCAGTTCTTC
.	TRBJ2-3	TRBD2	TRBV19	CASSIAAGTTDTQYF	TGTGCCAGTAGTATAGCAGCGGGAACCACAGATACGCAGTATTTT
.	TRBJ1-1	.	TRBV11-2	CASSSSQGLFAEAFF	TGTGCCAGCAGCTCTTCCCAGGGGCTCTTCGCTGAAGCTTTCTTT
.	TRBJ2-2	TRBD1	TRBV5-1	CASSPGQGNTGELFF	TGCGCCAGCAGCCCCGGACAGGGGAACACCGGGGAGCTGTTTTTT
.	TRBJ1-1	.	TRBV18	CASSLLQVEAFF	TGTGCCAGCTCACTTCTACAGGTAGAAGCTTTCTTT
.	TRBJ2-1	.	TRBV7-9	CASSSRSTPPYNEQFF	TGTGCCAGCAGCTCGCGGTCCACCCCTCCCTACAATGAGCAGTTCTTC
.	TRBJ2-7	TRBD2	TRBV19	CASSPGLAGYEQYF	TGTGCCAGTAGTCCGGGACTAGCGGGGTACGAGCAGTACTTC
once	TRBJ1-2	.	TRBV5-4	CASSLPEGLKDGYTF	TGTGCCAGCAGCTTGCCCGAGGGTTTAAAGGATGGCTACACCTTC
.	TRBJ1-5	.	TRBV19	CASSIVAGGQGGQPQHF	TGTGCCAGTAGTATTGTGGCGGGGGGGCAGGGCGGTCAGCCCCAGCATTTT
.	TRBJ1-1	TRBD1	TRBV14	CASSLRTGLNTEAFF	TGTGCCAGCAGCCTCCGGACAGGGTTGAACACTGAAGCTTTCTTT
.	TRBJ2-7	.	TRBV5-5	CASSLQTGSYEQYF	TGTGCCAGCAGCCTGCAAACAGGTTCCTACGAGCAGTACTTC
few	TRBJ2-5	TRBD1	TRBV11-1	CASSQGALQETQYF	TGTGCCAGCAGCCAGGGGGCTCTCCAAGAGACCCAGTACTTC
.	TRBJ2-6	TRBD1	TRBV5-1	CASSWAPGQGIPRLAFSGANVLTF	TGCGCCAGCAGCTGGGCTCCGGGACAGGGAATTCCACGACTAGCTTTCTCTGGGGCCAACGTCCTGACTTTC
.	TRBJ2-4	TRBD2	TRBV4-2	CASSHQGGTSGSPKNIQYF	TGTGCCAGCAGCCATCAAGGAGGGACTAGCGGGAGTCCCAAAAACATTCAGTACTTC
.	TRBJ2-1	.	TRBV9	CASSVEYYNEQFF	TGTGCCAGCAGCGTAGAATACTACAATGAGCAGTTCTTC
.	TRBJ2-7	TRBD2	TRBV7-8	CASSLREEENEQYF	TGTGCCAGCAGCTTGCGGGAGGAAGAAAACGAGCAGTACTTC
.	TRBJ1-2	TRBD1	TRBV28	CASSSSGQNLNYGYTF	TGTGCCAGCAGTTCCTCGGGACAGAACTTGAACTATGGCTACACCTTC
.	TRBJ1-2	.	TRBV27	CASNWAGNYGYTF	TGTGCCAGCAATTGGGCGGGTAACTATGGCTACACCTTC
.	TRBJ2-1	.	TRBV7-9	CASNRAGGSYNEQFF	TGTGCCAGCAACAGGGCGGGCGGGTCGTACAATGAGCAGTTCTTC
.	TRBJ1-2	TRBD1	TRBV6-5	CASSSGQGGGYTF	TGTGCCAGCAGTTCGGGACAGGGGGGAGGCTACACCTTC
.	TRBJ1-5	.	TRBV21-1	CASIESPGYSNQPQHF	TGTGCCAGCATCGAGAGCCCAGGTTATAGCAATCAGCCCCAGCATTTT
.	TRBJ2-3	TRBD1	TRBV27	CASSWWGTGITDTQYF	TGTGCCAGCAGTTGGTGGGGGACAGGGATAACAGATACGCAGTATTTT
.	TRBJ2-6	TRBD2	TRBV5-1	CASSFIAGGANVLTF	TGCGCCAGCAGCTTTATAGCGGGGGGGGCCAACGTCCTGACTTTC